This TCR beta chain comes out of a study of technical replicates of blood from a handful of donors. Between the trimmed V and J ends, which lost 5 bases and 2 bases, there was a span of 13 bases. Germline assignment: CDR1 MNHEY and CDR2 SMNVEV (reference sequence). CDR3 length equals 14 residues. Here immunoSEQ multiplex PCR was the method, and the copy in TCRdb shows in-frame clones only, minus some. The repertoire consists of 55,000 to 80,000 clones, with 98% occurring once and the leading ten covering roughly 0.17%. The sequenced sample was T cells isolated from PBMCs. The chain uses TRBV27 and TRBJ2-7; D not certain. The sequence derives from a human donor in good health. The CDR3 reads CASSPEAGTYEQYF. The CDR3 nucleotides read TGTGCCAGCAGTCCGGAAGCAGGTACCTACGAGCAGTACTTC.